This entry concerns a single T cell receptor beta chain. The same CDR3 is also encoded by other DNA sequences in this sample. From germline, CDR1 is SNHLY and CDR2 FYNNEI. The CDR3 length is 12 residues. V was clipped by 8 bases and J by 5 bases, with 9 bases between them. Per the authors' pipeline: Reference gene primer amplification gave nucleated cell count estimates. Here immunoSEQ multiplex PCR was the method, and the copy in TCRdb shows in-frame clones only, minus some. V, J and clone size were drawn from that table, and D and trimming were deduced from the DNA. The sample gives tens of thousands of clones, more than 80% of which show up once; 10% to 15% is in the top ten. The sample comes from a study of blood T cell repertoires in COVID-19. Study context: Whether acute or convalescent, the COVID-19 samples came from the United States, Italy and Spain. In each case, the material was cDNA or gDNA derived from T cells, B-cell-depleted T cells, or PBMCs.

The material sequenced was peripheral blood. The chain joins TRBV2 to TRBJ2-2, with D maybe TRBD1 (5 bases). This clonotype originated in a human donor in a cohort sampled during active COVID-19. The CDR3 sequence: CASQGWTGELFF. The CDR3 DNA reads as TGTGCCAGCCAGGGATGGACCGGGGAGCTGTTTTTT.